The rows below give T cell receptor beta chains drawn from one sample of a study of blood T cells in healthy people across ages. From the 5' RACE reads, TCRdb called clonotypes with MiXCR, one entry per CDR3 protein. The sample lists roughly 1,500,000 distinct CDR3 sequences; around 36% were seen once. Input material: blood. The receptors here all came from a woman between 25 and 40 years old in good health. Both conserved end residues are part of each CDR3. Size tells how often a clone was seen (once, few, many) or the class of an expanded clone, and some rows leave it out.

j_call v_call clone_size cdr3_aa
TRBJ2-3 TRBV2 - CASRGHLTDTQYF
TRBJ2-1 TRBV18 - CASSPPLTGDNNEQFF
TRBJ1-1 TRBV6-1 - CASSEVRGYTEAFF
TRBJ2-7 TRBV6-6 - CASSYGQESWEQYF
TRBJ2-1 TRBV5-1 - CASSSGQNGEQFF
TRBJ2-3 TRBV3-1 - CASARLAGPEDTQYF
TRBJ2-1 TRBV10-1 many CASSESVLRGGNEQFF
TRBJ2-7 TRBV12-3/TRBV12-4 few CASSLAISEQYF
TRBJ2-1 TRBV20-1 few CSARDSEGIGEQFF
TRBJ2-7 TRBV7-9 - CASSATSGGTSYEQYF
TRBJ1-2 TRBV7-8 - CASSLPLDLLTNYGYTF
TRBJ2-5 TRBV20-1 - CSARSGTSGSQETQYF
TRBJ2-6 TRBV4-1 few CASSQDQNSGANVLTF
TRBJ2-1 TRBV5-1 few CASTLPLAECNEQFF
TRBJ1-1 TRBV5-1 few CASSQAIRTEAFF
TRBJ1-2 TRBV7-9 few CASSQPPRRFHYGYTF
TRBJ2-1 TRBV6-2/TRBV6-3 few CASSFTGRGAHNEQFF
TRBJ1-1 TRBV5-1 many CASSLEGLNTEAFF
TRBJ2-3 TRBV9 once CASEGPSTDTQYF
TRBJ2-5 TRBV20-1 - CSAHLSGGREPQYF
- TRBV27 - CASSSLGGISEQYF
TRBJ1-6 TRBV7-3 - CASRYTGRNSPLHF
TRBJ2-5 TRBV5-1 few CASSSGGGRGETQYF
TRBJ2-5 TRBV7-6 few CASSLSLAGYSETQYF
TRBJ2-2 TRBV10-3 few CAISESGGPDTGELFF
TRBJ2-3 TRBV6-2/TRBV6-3 few CASSPYGREYSDTQYF
TRBJ2-3 TRBV7-9 few CASRGTGGTTDTQYF
TRBJ2-7 TRBV4-1 many CASSQVSSEQYF
TRBJ1-4 TRBV27 - CASSFARGTNEKLFF
TRBJ2-3 TRBV10-1 - CASSGSSGSNTQYF
TRBJ2-6 TRBV6-5 few CASRRGGFGANVLTF
TRBJ2-1 TRBV20-1 - CSEGGLANNEQFF
TRBJ2-7 TRBV10-3 - CAISETVAEQYF
TRBJ2-1 TRBV4-1 few CASSQERPNEQFF
TRBJ1-2 TRBV29-1 few CSVEWLWDNYGYTF
TRBJ2-3 TRBV21-1 - CASSKAVYNTDTQYF
TRBJ1-2 TRBV28 few CASRHYTGGYYGYTF
TRBJ2-3 TRBV10-3 - CAISESLTDTQYF
TRBJ1-1 TRBV20-1 - CSAEEGATEAFF
TRBJ2-5 TRBV4-1 - CASSQGGQNQETQYF
TRBJ2-3 TRBV28 many CASRIQGEADTQYF
TRBJ2-7 TRBV2 - CASSEALLTGGSSYEQYF
TRBJ2-3 TRBV7-9 few CASSLAVGAPSTDTQYF
TRBJ1-1 TRBV9 - CASSAGYGEGATEAFF
TRBJ1-1 TRBV20-1 - CSASPGNSMNTEAFF
TRBJ2-5 TRBV6-5 - CASSYGASGVQETQYF
- TRBV6-5 - CASSTAPEGVGETQYF
TRBJ1-1 TRBV12-3/TRBV12-4 many CASSLASNRGIRTEAFF
TRBJ2-5 TRBV20-1 - CSARARPAASARYRVLETQYF
TRBJ2-5 TRBV10-3 few CAISATSVPNLRETQYF